One T cell receptor (beta chain) is described in this entry. Its antigen is not known. What made the TCR beta cDNA was 5'RACE template switching with UMIs. TCRdb reprocessed the 5' RACE reads, with one entry per CDR3 protein and no DNA. Recorded for this sample: some 600,000 distinct CDR3 sequences. The data belong to a study of T cells expressing NK-cell markers. Study information: Sorted CD3+CD56+NKG2C+, CD3+CD56+NKG2C- and CD3+CD56-NKG2C+ T cells supplied TCR beta repertoires. Broader study findings: NKG2C+ dominant clonotype frequencies in five or six donors were about 1.0-7.5% of CD8+ T cells. Whether expanded NKG2C+ T cell clones were HCMV specific stayed uncertain.

The CDR3 contains 14 residues. Germline V CDR1 and CDR2: SQVTM, ANQGSEA. The chain links TRBV29-1 to TRBJ2-3. The clonotype was recovered from a man between 18 and 29 years old in good health. Sequences were obtained from blood T cells: a sorted CD56 or NKG2C T cell subset, CD4+ or CD8+ T cells, or bulk PBMC T cells (not recorded which). This CDR3 reads CSVVDGISTDTQYF.